A selection of T cell receptor beta chains follows, all from one sample in a study of glioma-infiltrating T cells. Via MiXCR, TCRdb re-called the multiplex PCR reads, giving one row per CDR3 protein. The table includes under 150,000 distinct CDR3 sequences, 24% detected once. Sequenced input: glioma tissue, nonneoplastic brain tissue, or PBMCs (not recorded which). The receptor source for this set is a human donor with low-grade glioma or glioblastoma, undergoing nonglioma brain surgery, or in good health (not recorded which). The CDR3 runs from the conserved cysteine through the conserved F or W. Fields, in order: CDR3 DNA, CDR3 protein, J gene, D gene, clone size, V gene. D genes are given only for firm matches. Not all rows give a size; the values are once, few, many and, for expanded clones, a class.

cdr3_nt: TGTGCCAGCAGCTCCCCCACGTTGGGGGAGACCCAGTACTTC
cdr3_aa: CASSSPTLGETQYF
j_call: TRBJ2-5
d_call: .
clone_size: .
v_call: TRBV7-9

cdr3_nt: TGTGCCAGCAGCTTAGCGGTGGGGATCTCCCAAGAGACCCAGTACTTC
cdr3_aa: CASSLAVGISQETQYF
j_call: TRBJ2-5
d_call: .
clone_size: few
v_call: TRBV7-2

cdr3_nt: TGTGCCAGCAGTCAACAGATGGGACAGACTCGCGTGGGAGAGACCCAGTACTTC
cdr3_aa: CASSQQMGQTRVGETQYF
j_call: TRBJ2-5
d_call: TRBD1
clone_size: .
v_call: TRBV6-5

cdr3_nt: TGTGCCAGCAGTTCCCTGACTAGCGGGGCCTACAATGAGCAGTTCTTC
cdr3_aa: CASSSLTSGAYNEQFF
j_call: TRBJ2-1
d_call: TRBD2
clone_size: few
v_call: TRBV28

cdr3_nt: TGTGCCTGGAGTCTGACAGTGGCCGGCTACACCTTC
cdr3_aa: CAWSLTVAGYTF
j_call: TRBJ1-2
d_call: .
clone_size: few
v_call: TRBV30

cdr3_nt: TGTGCCAGCAGCCAAATGACTATCGGGGGAAACAATGAGCAGTTCTTC
cdr3_aa: CASSQMTIGGNNEQFF
j_call: TRBJ2-1
d_call: .
clone_size: .
v_call: TRBV7-2

cdr3_nt: TGCAGTGCTAGAGATCCGGGGGGGAGCAATAAGCCCAAGCATTTT
cdr3_aa: CSARDPGGSNKPKHF
j_call: TRBJ1-5
d_call: .
clone_size: .
v_call: TRBV20-1

cdr3_nt: TGTGCCAGCAGCCCGATTAGGACTAGTACTAATGAGCAGTTCTTC
cdr3_aa: CASSPIRTSTNEQFF
j_call: TRBJ2-1
d_call: TRBD2
clone_size: few
v_call: TRBV7-9

cdr3_nt: TGTGCCAGCAGTTTAGTCGGGGGGCCAAACTATGGCTACACCTTC
cdr3_aa: CASSLVGGPNYGYTF
j_call: TRBJ1-2
d_call: .
clone_size: few
v_call: TRBV12-3/TRBV12-4

cdr3_nt: TGTGCCAGCAGTACCCCTAGCGGGAGCGAGACCCAGTACTTC
cdr3_aa: CASSTPSGSETQYF
j_call: TRBJ2-5
d_call: TRBD2
clone_size: many
v_call: TRBV27

cdr3_nt: TGTGCCAGCAGTTTATCGGGGGGCGCCAACCAGCCCCAGCATTTT
cdr3_aa: CASSLSGGANQPQHF
j_call: TRBJ1-5
d_call: .
clone_size: .
v_call: TRBV27

cdr3_nt: TGTGCCAGCAGCTCGCTAGCAGCTGACAATGAGCAGTTCTTC
cdr3_aa: CASSSLAADNEQFF
j_call: TRBJ2-1
d_call: .
clone_size: many
v_call: TRBV7-9

cdr3_nt: TGTGCCAGCAGCTTCCTCGGCAATGAGCAGTTCTTC
cdr3_aa: CASSFLGNEQFF
j_call: TRBJ2-1
d_call: .
clone_size: few
v_call: TRBV7-2

cdr3_nt: TGCGCCAGCAGCTTGAGCGGTCTCCTGAACACTGAAGCTTTCTTT
cdr3_aa: CASSLSGLLNTEAFF
j_call: TRBJ1-1
d_call: .
clone_size: few
v_call: TRBV5-1

cdr3_nt: TGCAGTGCTAGGAACCTGGACAGGGGTAGGGCAGATACGCAGTATTTT
cdr3_aa: CSARNLDRGRADTQYF
j_call: TRBJ2-3
d_call: TRBD1
clone_size: many
v_call: TRBV20-1

cdr3_nt: TGTGCCAGCAGACAGGGGGTGGATGAAGCTTTCTTT
cdr3_aa: CASRQGVDEAFF
j_call: TRBJ1-1
d_call: TRBD1
clone_size: many
v_call: TRBV28

cdr3_nt: TGTGCCAGCAGTGACAGCCGAACGACTGAAGCTTTCTTT
cdr3_aa: CASSDSRTTEAFF
j_call: TRBJ1-1
d_call: .
clone_size: few
v_call: TRBV6-4

cdr3_nt: TGTGCCAGCAGTGCGAAGTTGGGCCCGGGCAATCAGCCCCAGCATTTT
cdr3_aa: CASSAKLGPGNQPQHF
j_call: TRBJ1-5
d_call: .
clone_size: many
v_call: TRBV4-2

cdr3_nt: TGTGCCAGTAGTATAGGACAGGGGATCAGGTCCCAGCATTTT
cdr3_aa: CASSIGQGIRSQHF
j_call: TRBJ1-5
d_call: TRBD1
clone_size: .
v_call: TRBV19

cdr3_nt: TGTGCCAGCAGTTGGATGGCAGGCCGTAATGAGCAGTTCTTC
cdr3_aa: CASSWMAGRNEQFF
j_call: TRBJ2-1
d_call: .
clone_size: few
v_call: TRBV12-3/TRBV12-4

cdr3_nt: TGCGCCAGCAGCTTCCACCTCACTAGCCCGCGGGATACGCAGTATTTT
cdr3_aa: CASSFHLTSPRDTQYF
j_call: TRBJ2-3
d_call: .
clone_size: few
v_call: TRBV5-1

cdr3_nt: TGTGCCAGCAGTTTAACCCGGGGAGATACGCAGTATTTT
cdr3_aa: CASSLTRGDTQYF
j_call: TRBJ2-3
d_call: .
clone_size: .
v_call: TRBV27

cdr3_nt: TGTGCCAGAATTACATCAGATACGCAGTATTTT
cdr3_aa: CARITSDTQYF
j_call: TRBJ2-3
d_call: .
clone_size: few
v_call: TRBV2

cdr3_nt: TGTGCCAGCAGCCGACGACTAGCGGACTCCTACAATGAGCAGTTCTTC
cdr3_aa: CASSRRLADSYNEQFF
j_call: TRBJ2-1
d_call: TRBD2
clone_size: few
v_call: TRBV4-2

cdr3_nt: TGTGCCAGCGGGGACTACACTGAAGCTTTCTTT
cdr3_aa: CASGDYTEAFF
j_call: TRBJ1-1
d_call: .
clone_size: few
v_call: TRBV7-9

cdr3_nt: TGTGCCAGCAGTCGACTCACTGAAGCTTTCTTT
cdr3_aa: CASSRLTEAFF
j_call: TRBJ1-1
d_call: .
clone_size: many
v_call: TRBV28

cdr3_nt: TGTGCCAGCAGTGATACAGGACGGAGCTCTGGGGCCAACGTCCTGACTTTC
cdr3_aa: CASSDTGRSSGANVLTF
j_call: TRBJ2-6
d_call: .
clone_size: .
v_call: TRBV2

cdr3_nt: TGCAGTGCTAGAGGGACTAGCGGCATAGATACGCAGTATTTT
cdr3_aa: CSARGTSGIDTQYF
j_call: TRBJ2-3
d_call: TRBD2
clone_size: .
v_call: TRBV20-1

cdr3_nt: TGTGCCAGCAAGGGAGGGGGGGGGAGCTCCTACAATGAGCAGTTCTTC
cdr3_aa: CASKGGGGSSYNEQFF
j_call: TRBJ2-1
d_call: .
clone_size: .
v_call: TRBV11-1

cdr3_nt: TGTGCCAGCAGTTACAGGACTCATACAGATACGCAGTATTTT
cdr3_aa: CASSYRTHTDTQYF
j_call: TRBJ2-3
d_call: .
clone_size: many
v_call: TRBV6-6

cdr3_nt: TGTGCCAGCAGCTTAAGAAGGGGCACGACAGGGGGAACCTACAATGAGCAGTTCTTC
cdr3_aa: CASSLRRGTTGGTYNEQFF
j_call: TRBJ2-1
d_call: TRBD1
clone_size: .
v_call: TRBV11-2

cdr3_nt: TGCAGTGCTAGAGATTCCCCCTCCGGCTTGTACCAAGAGGCCCAGTACTTC
cdr3_aa: CSARDSPSGLYQEAQYF
j_call: TRBJ2-5
d_call: .
clone_size: .
v_call: TRBV20-1

cdr3_nt: TGCAGTGCTAGAGATGTCCGGGACGCAGCCTACAATGAGCAGTTCTTC
cdr3_aa: CSARDVRDAAYNEQFF
j_call: TRBJ2-1
d_call: .
clone_size: few
v_call: TRBV20-1

cdr3_nt: TGTGCCAGCAGCCCGATCCGACTAGCGGGGGGCCAAGAGACCCAGTACTTC
cdr3_aa: CASSPIRLAGGQETQYF
j_call: TRBJ2-5
d_call: TRBD2
clone_size: .
v_call: TRBV7-2

cdr3_nt: TGCAGTGCCAAACTAGCGGGGGGGCCCGATGAGCAGTTCTTC
cdr3_aa: CSAKLAGGPDEQFF
j_call: TRBJ2-1
d_call: TRBD2
clone_size: many
v_call: TRBV20-1

cdr3_nt: TGTGCCAGCACCTCTTCTAGCGGGGGGGAGACCCAGTACTTC
cdr3_aa: CASTSSSGGETQYF
j_call: TRBJ2-5
d_call: TRBD2
clone_size: many
v_call: TRBV27

cdr3_nt: TGTGCCAGCACCTTAAGACAGGGTACTGATGAGCAGTTCTTC
cdr3_aa: CASTLRQGTDEQFF
j_call: TRBJ2-1
d_call: TRBD1
clone_size: .
v_call: TRBV5-4

cdr3_nt: TGTGCCAGCAGTTCCCTCGAGTTTGGCGGCCCCGCCTACAATGAGCAGTTCTTC
cdr3_aa: CASSSLEFGGPAYNEQFF
j_call: TRBJ2-1
d_call: .
clone_size: few
v_call: TRBV28

cdr3_nt: TGTGCCAGCCGCAAGGGACAGGTTCGCGAAAAACTGTTTTTT
cdr3_aa: CASRKGQVREKLFF
j_call: TRBJ1-4
d_call: TRBD1
clone_size: .
v_call: TRBV28

cdr3_nt: TGTGCCAGCAGCCAAGAGCTGAAAGGGTGGAGCACTGAAGCTTTCTTT
cdr3_aa: CASSQELKGWSTEAFF
j_call: TRBJ1-1
d_call: .
clone_size: .
v_call: TRBV14

cdr3_nt: TGTGCCTCCCAGGTGGGACACGCGAACACTGAAGCTTTCTTT
cdr3_aa: CASQVGHANTEAFF
j_call: TRBJ1-1
d_call: .
clone_size: .
v_call: TRBV3-1

cdr3_nt: TGTGCCAGCAGCCCAGCCTCCTACAATGAGCAGTTCTTC
cdr3_aa: CASSPASYNEQFF
j_call: TRBJ2-1
d_call: .
clone_size: many
v_call: TRBV7-9

cdr3_nt: TGCAGTGCGGGCCTCACTAGCGGGGGGGCTGGAAGCACAGATACGCAGTATTTT
cdr3_aa: CSAGLTSGGAGSTDTQYF
j_call: TRBJ2-3
d_call: TRBD2
clone_size: .
v_call: TRBV20-1

cdr3_nt: TGTGCCATCAGTGAGGTCGGGGGGGCCACAGATACGCAGTATTTT
cdr3_aa: CAISEVGGATDTQYF
j_call: TRBJ2-3
d_call: TRBD2
clone_size: few
v_call: TRBV6-1

cdr3_nt: TGTGCCAGCAGTTCCCTTGGGGCCCAGTACTTC
cdr3_aa: CASSSLGAQYF
j_call: TRBJ2-5
d_call: .
clone_size: many
v_call: TRBV27

cdr3_nt: TGTGCCAGCTCACCACGCAGGGACACTGAAGCTTTCTTT
cdr3_aa: CASSPRRDTEAFF
j_call: TRBJ1-1
d_call: .
clone_size: .
v_call: TRBV18

cdr3_nt: TGTGCCAGCAGTTACGGGGGACAGGCTTCATATGGCTACACCTTC
cdr3_aa: CASSYGGQASYGYTF
j_call: TRBJ1-2
d_call: TRBD1
clone_size: many
v_call: TRBV6-2/TRBV6-3

cdr3_nt: TGTGCCAGCAGTTCCAGGACTAGCGGGGGGTACGCTTTCTCCGGGGAGCTGGTTTTT
cdr3_aa: CASSSRTSGGYAFSGELVF
j_call: TRBJ2-2
d_call: TRBD2
clone_size: once
v_call: TRBV28

cdr3_nt: TGTGCCAGCAGTTACCAGCCAGGGGGAGGCTACACCTTC
cdr3_aa: CASSYQPGGGYTF
j_call: TRBJ1-2
d_call: TRBD1
clone_size: .
v_call: TRBV6-6

cdr3_nt: TGTGCCAGCAGCGTGGCCAGGGAGGCCTACTCTGGAAACACCATATATTTT
cdr3_aa: CASSVAREAYSGNTIYF
j_call: TRBJ1-3
d_call: .
clone_size: .
v_call: TRBV7-2

cdr3_nt: TGTGCCAGCAGCCGAGGCGAGCGGGGGTACAATGAGCAGTTCTTC
cdr3_aa: CASSRGERGYNEQFF
j_call: TRBJ2-1
d_call: TRBD2
clone_size: few
v_call: TRBV3-1

cdr3_nt: TGCAGTGCTAGAAGGGACAGTCTCTATAATTCACCCCTCCACTTT
cdr3_aa: CSARRDSLYNSPLHF
j_call: TRBJ1-6
d_call: TRBD1
clone_size: .
v_call: TRBV20-1

cdr3_nt: TGTGCCAGCAGCCCAGGAGCAACTAATGAAAAACTGTTTTTT
cdr3_aa: CASSPGATNEKLFF
j_call: TRBJ1-4
d_call: .
clone_size: .
v_call: TRBV7-2

cdr3_nt: TGCAGTGCCCTTATCGGCGCCGGGGAGCTGTTTTTT
cdr3_aa: CSALIGAGELFF
j_call: TRBJ2-2
d_call: .
clone_size: .
v_call: TRBV20-1

cdr3_nt: TGCAGTGCCGCGGGGGGGAACACCGGGGAGCTGTTTTTT
cdr3_aa: CSAAGGNTGELFF
j_call: TRBJ2-2
d_call: TRBD2
clone_size: many
v_call: TRBV20-1

cdr3_nt: TGTGCCAGCAGCTTCGACAGGGGGTTGACTGAAGCTTTCTTT
cdr3_aa: CASSFDRGLTEAFF
j_call: TRBJ1-1
d_call: TRBD1
clone_size: .
v_call: TRBV6-1

cdr3_nt: TGTGCCAGCAGTGAAGCGTCTGGCGGGGGGTTGACAGATACGCAGTATTTT
cdr3_aa: CASSEASGGGLTDTQYF
j_call: TRBJ2-3
d_call: TRBD2
clone_size: many
v_call: TRBV6-1

cdr3_nt: TGTGCCAGCAGCTTATCGCTAGAAGATGAAGCTTTCTTT
cdr3_aa: CASSLSLEDEAFF
j_call: TRBJ1-1
d_call: .
clone_size: few
v_call: TRBV7-7

cdr3_nt: TGTGCCACCAGCAGAGATCGGAGGAAGGGGAACACCGGGGAGCTGTTTTTT
cdr3_aa: CATSRDRRKGNTGELFF
j_call: TRBJ2-2
d_call: .
clone_size: .
v_call: TRBV15

cdr3_nt: TGTGCCAGCTCACCACAGGACAGGGGGCTGAGAGATACGCAGTATTTT
cdr3_aa: CASSPQDRGLRDTQYF
j_call: TRBJ2-3
d_call: TRBD1
clone_size: .
v_call: TRBV18